The 8 T cell receptor beta chains in this list originate from one sample, sequenced in a study of metastatic and nonmetastatic thyroid tumors. Using MiXCR, TCRdb re-called clones from the PCR reads. The table shows roughly 12,000 clones, with 25% to 40% occurring only once. Prior to thyroid surgery, none of the patients had received any treatment. Sequenced input: tumor tissue. The receptors derive from a female donor with papillary thyroid cancer or a benign thyroid nodule (not recorded which). Some clones in this sample may be carry-over from other donors' samples.

The table lists this clone with many counts. This chain links TRBV6-2 or TRBV6-3 with TRBJ1-1; D not resolved. V was pared by 2 bases and J by 6 bases, with 10 bases between. This CDR3 spans 13 amino acids. Germline CDR1 is MNHEY and CDR2 is SVGEGT. CDR3 protein: CASSYRGFSEAFF. The CDR3, as DNA: TGTGCCAGCAGTTACCGAGGGTTTTCTGAAGCTTTCTTT.

The J gene is TRBJ2-1, the V gene TRBV27; 12 positions agree with TRBD2. The V gene's germline CDR1 is MNHEY and CDR2 SMNVEV (reference sequence). V was pared by 9 bases and J by 7 bases, with 13 bases of the junction left unmatched. The CDR3 extends over 16 amino acids. CDR3 sequence: CARITSGRPRGNEQFF. The CDR3 nucleotides read TGTGCCAGGATAACTAGCGGGAGGCCCCGGGGGAATGAGCAGTTCTTC.

This chain links TRBV4-1 with TRBJ1-6; D might be TRBD1 (5 bases). Germline-derived CDR1 and CDR2 are MGHRA and YSYEKL. Trimming removed 3 bases from V and 6 bases from J, with 15 bases in between. This CDR3 has 16 residues. The CDR3 nucleotides read TGCGCCAGCAGCCACCCTGACAGAAAACTTAATTCACCCCTCCACTTT. Its protein product is CASSHPDRKLNSPLHF.

This clone was counted only a few times. The chain recombines TRBV6-6 with TRBJ1-2; unclear D gene. CDR3 length equals 15 residues. Germline V lookup: CDR1 MNHNY, CDR2 SVGAGI (reference sequence). V was shortened by 0 bases and J by 2 bases, with 10 bases between the two germline ends. The CDR3 bases are TGTGCCAGCAGTTACTCGTCCGGAGCCAACTATGGCTACACCTTC. Protein sequence: CASSYSSGANYGYTF.

This clone occurred many times. V gene TRBV11-1 combines with J gene TRBJ2-2; 11 nucleotides agree with TRBD2. The CDR3 covers 16 residues. J gave up 4 bases and V 5 bases, and 6 bases lay outside the gene matches. The V gene's germline CDR1 is SGHAT and CDR2 FQDESV (reference sequence). CDR3 loop: CASSPGTSGFTGELFF. The CDR3 DNA sequence: TGTGCCAGCAGCCCTGGGACTAGCGGATTCACCGGGGAGCTGTTTTTT.

Within the sample, this clone is medium-sized. V usage is TRBV12-3 or TRBV12-4 and J usage is TRBJ2-7; D is undetermined. V was pared by 4 bases and J by 4 bases, with 5 bases between. CDR3 length equals 11 residues. As DNA, the CDR3 is TGTGCCAGCAGTTCCGGATACGAGCAGTACTTC. Translating gives CASSSGYEQYF.

The gene calls are TRBV5-8 and TRBJ2-7; D may match TRBD1 or TRBD2 (5 bases each). Germline V lookup: CDR1 SGHTS, CDR2 YDEGEE. V was pared by 4 bases and J by 3 bases, with 17 bases between. The CDR3 is 15 residues long. The CDR3 bases are TGTGCCAGCAGCCGGTGGGGGAAAGACGGCTACGAGCAGTACTTC. It translates to CASSRWGKDGYEQYF.

By share, this clone ranks as medium-sized. This chain uses TRBV12-3 or TRBV12-4 with TRBJ1-1, with TRBD1 matching 7 bases. After removal of 5 bases from V and 6 bases from J, the junction contained 9 bases not matched to a gene. CDR3 length: 14 amino acids. The CDR3 bases are TGTGCCAGCAGTCAACAGGGGACCGGCTCTGAAGCTTTCTTT. Amino acid sequence: CASSQQGTGSEAFF.